The rows below give T cell receptor beta chains drawn from one sample of a study of CD8 T cells in ankylosing spondylitis. TCRdb reprocessed the 5' RACE reads with MiXCR, giving one entry per CDR3 protein. The sample lists roughly 220,000 distinct CDR3 sequences; approximately 10% were seen once. The material sequenced was blood, either unsorted or a sorted T cell fraction (not recorded which). The receptors originated from a male donor with ankylosing spondylitis or in good health (not recorded which). Both conserved end residues are part of each CDR3. Each record gives: clone size, D gene, V gene, J gene, CDR3 DNA, CDR3 protein. A D gene is named only where the DNA matches it firmly. Part of the rows lack a size; the others show once, few, many or a class for expanded clones.

>NA|NA|TRBV9|TRBJ1-1
TGTGCCAGCAGCGACCCCGGGACGGGCGAAACTGAAGCTTTCTTT
CASSDPGTGETEAFF
>NA|NA|TRBV14|TRBJ2-1
TGTGCCAGCAGCCAAGAAAACACCGGGACCCCCAATGAGCAGTTCTTC
CASSQENTGTPNEQFF
>few|TRBD1|TRBV5-1|TRBJ2-7
TGCGCCAGCAGCCCCTTAGGACAGGGAACCTACGAGCAGTACTTC
CASSPLGQGTYEQYF
>many|NA|TRBV12-3/TRBV12-4|TRBJ1-5
TGTGCCAGCAGCACCGGACAGATCAATCAGCCCCAGCATTTT
CASSTGQINQPQHF
>many|NA|TRBV6-5|TRBJ2-3
TGTGCCAGCAGTTCCCCAGATACGCAGTATTTT
CASSSPDTQYF
>few|NA|TRBV24-1|TRBJ2-5
TGTGCCACCACGGACAGCAGTAAAGAGACCCAGTACTTC
CATTDSSKETQYF
>many|NA|TRBV6-5|TRBJ2-7
TGTGCCAGCAATTTCCTGGCAGATCTTTACTACGAGCAGTACTTC
CASNFLADLYYEQYF
>few|NA|TRBV12-3/TRBV12-4|TRBJ1-6
TGTGCCAGCAGTTTGGCTTACGACATCGGGGTTAATTCACCCCTCCACTTT
CASSLAYDIGVNSPLHF
>many|NA|TRBV27|TRBJ2-1
TGTGCCAGCAGTTTGGCGGGTGGGGGTGAGCAGTTCTTC
CASSLAGGGEQFF
>NA|NA|TRBV2|TRBJ1-3
TGTGCCAGCATCGGCGGACTAACGGGCTCTGGAAACACCATATATTTT
CASIGGLTGSGNTIYF
>many|NA|TRBV19|TRBJ2-2
TGTGCCAGTACGTTGGGGGCGAACACCGGGGAGCTGTTTTTT
CASTLGANTGELFF
>NA|NA|TRBV12-3/TRBV12-4|TRBJ2-3
TGTGCCAGCAGATCCAGAGCGGCCCTTAGGGATACGCAGTATTTT
CASRSRAALRDTQYF
>many|NA|TRBV20-1|TRBJ1-2
TGCAGTGCAATGTATGCCGGGGTCGGCTATGGCTACACCTTC
CSAMYAGVGYGYTF
>NA|NA|TRBV30|TRBJ1-1
TGTGCCTGGAAGCAGGCCACAGTCATGAACACTGAAGCTTTCTTT
CAWKQATVMNTEAFF